The following is a T cell receptor (beta chain) sequence with its context. The antigen is unknown. The source of the sample is a study of cytomegalovirus exposure and HLA in healthy donors. Study-level results: Specificity of three CMV-associated chains for CMV antigens was verified in vitro.

Though probably carrying unrecorded immune exposures, donors were nominally healthy at sampling. Trimming at V came to 1 base and at J to 0 bases, leaving 3 bases not matched to a gene. This CDR3 is built from 18 residues. Per germline, CDR1 LGHNA and CDR2 YNFKEQ. Vbeta (60) and Jbeta (13) primers were used in the PCR. Using immunoSEQ multiplex PCR, the repertoire was profiled, and TCRdb retains in-frame clones only, with some absent. The table lists under 110,000 clones, about 75% of them singletons. Sequenced input: PBMCs. The clonotype originates from a man aged 40-49 years in good health and CMV-seronegative. The chain is built from TRBV4-2 and TRBJ2-3; 14 nucleotides align to TRBD2. The DNA of the CDR3 is TGTGCCAGCAGCCAAGGGACTAGCGGGGGGAAGAGCACAGATACGCAGTATTTT. Its translation is CASSQGTSGGKSTDTQYF.